This TCR beta chain comes out of a study of response to subunit inactivated influenza vaccine. Whole-study findings and limits: The authors suggested that few new T cells are recruited per seasonal influenza vaccination.

Germline V gene lookup returns CDR1 MDHEN and CDR2 SYDVKM. Losses at the gene ends were 2 bases for V and 1 base for J; bases not matched to a gene: 2. This CDR3 is built from 14 residues. This clonotype showed up just once. Antigen: not known. A single record per CDR3 protein comes from TCRdb applying MiXCR to the RT-PCR reads. The data show approximately 700,000 distinct CDR3 sequences, about 15% seen once. The receptor was isolated from a man in his fifties or sixties who received an inactivated influenza vaccine. The sequenced sample was PBMCs from blood, obtained 14 to 15 days before vaccination. The chain is built from TRBV28 and TRBJ2-7, with 7 positions matching TRBD2. The CDR3 DNA follows: TGTGCCAGCAGTTTACTAGCGGAGTCCTACGAGCAGTACTTC. This codes for CASSLLAESYEQYF. Complete variable domain (other parts from reference TRBV28 and TRBJ2-7): DVKVTQSSRYLVKRTGEKVFLECVQDMDHENMFWYRQDPGLGLRLIYFSYDVKMKEKGDIPEGYSVSREKKERFSLILESASTNQTSMYLCASSLLAESYEQYFGPGTRLTVT.